A single sample gave rise to the 24 T cell receptor beta chains below, sequenced in a study of blood T cell repertoires in COVID-19. This table comes from immunoSEQ multiplex PCR, and its TCRdb copy is limited to in-frame clones, with some not included. In the table there are some 120,000 clones, more than 65% of which are singletons. Sequencing was done on a sample of peripheral blood. The receptor source for this set is a woman in her sixties or seventies with acute or convalescent COVID-19.

This clone was seen just once. V gene TRBV2 combines with J gene TRBJ1-2; 9 nucleotides align to TRBD1. With 3 bases clipped from V and 0 bases from J, the junction kept 5 bases outside the gene matches. The CDR3 sequence is 16 residues long. Germline V lookup: CDR1 SNHLY, CDR2 FYNNEI. CDR3 in DNA: TGTGCCAGCAGTGATTTGGGACAGGGCTCTAACTATGGCTACACCTTC. Protein product: CASSDLGQGSNYGYTF.

This chain connects TRBV29-1 to TRBJ1-2; weak D call: TRBD1 (5 bases). Germline V gives CDR1 SQVTM, CDR2 ANQGSEA. The CDR3 consists of 14 residues. V lost 4 bases and J 7 bases, leaving 19 bases between the germline ends. CDR3 coding DNA: TGCAGCGTTGGATCCGGGAGCTCGAGGGGTGGCTACACCTTC. Translated, it gives CSVGSGSSRGGYTF.

This chain joins TRBV20-1 and TRBJ2-5; no clear D. The CDR3 covers 11 residues. Trimming removed 2 bases at V and 4 bases at J, with 5 bases between. Germline CDR1 is DFQATT and CDR2 is SNEGSKA (reference sequence). The CDR3: CSARSVETQYF. The CDR3 nucleotides are TGCAGTGCTAGAAGCGTAGAGACCCAGTACTTC.

The rearrangement joins TRBV7-2 to TRBJ2-2; 7 bases agree with TRBD1. The V gene end was trimmed by 6 bases and the J gene end by 5 bases; junction bases not matched to a gene: 3. Germline lookup yields CDR1 SGHTA and CDR2 FQGNSA. This CDR3 comprises 13 residues. CDR3 nucleotides: TGTGCCAGCAGTCCACAGGGGACCGGGGAGCTGTTTTTT. Protein sequence: CASSPQGTGELFF.

CDR3 coding DNA: TGTGCCAGCCGGGGTAATCAAGGCTACGAGCAGTACTTC. This gives the protein CASRGNQGYEQYF. This chain links TRBV27 with TRBJ2-7; tentatively, D is TRBD2 (5 bases). The V gene's germline CDR1 is MNHEY and CDR2 SMNVEV (reference sequence). V was trimmed by 8 bases and J by 3 bases, leaving 14 bases between them. The CDR3 is made up of 13 amino acids.

The rearrangement joins TRBV4-3 to TRBJ1-5; D is possibly TRBD1 (5 bases). CDR3 length: 17 residues. The V gene's germline CDR1 is LGHNA and CDR2 YSLEER. Deletions cut 5 bases from V and 0 bases from J, with 17 bases between. This CDR3 is CASSTFSTVYSNQPQHF. CDR3 nucleotides: TGCGCCAGCAGCACTTTCTCGACAGTCTATAGCAATCAGCCCCAGCATTTT.

This chain joins TRBV5-8 and TRBJ1-5; D is ambiguous. Trimming took 2 bases from V and 1 from J, leaving 19 bases between them. The germline V gene encodes CDR1 SGHTS and CDR2 YDEGEE. This CDR3 comprises 18 residues. The DNA of the CDR3 is TGTGCCAGCAGCTTCCAAACCGGACTCTTGGGAAGCAATCAGCCCCAGCATTTT. Protein sequence: CASSFQTGLLGSNQPQHF.

This clone came up once. This chain connects TRBV5-1 to TRBJ2-6, with 8 bases identical to TRBD1. The germline V gene has CDR1 SGHRS and CDR2 YFSETQ. Trimming removed 4 bases from V and 1 base from J; junction bases left unmatched: 4. This CDR3 has 16 amino acids. CDR3 sequence: CASSNGQGSGANVLTF. CDR3 coding DNA: TGCGCCAGCAGCAACGGACAGGGTTCTGGGGCCAACGTCCTGACTTTC. The whole variable domain, remainder taken from reference TRBV5-1 and TRBJ2-6, is KAGVTQTPRYLIKTRGQQVTLSCSPISGHRSVSWYQQTPGQGLQFLFEYFSETQRNKGNFPGRFSGRQFSNSRSEMNVSTLELGDSALYLCASSNGQGSGANVLTFGAGSRLTVL.

A note on this clone: Additional DNA sequences in this sample encode the identical CDR3. The J gene is TRBJ2-6, the V gene TRBV5-1; 10 bases are shared with TRBD1. With 3 bases clipped from V and 0 bases from J, the junction kept 3 bases outside the gene matches. Germline V gene lookup returns CDR1 SGHRS and CDR2 YFSETQ. The CDR3 has 17 residues. The CDR3: CASSSWTGGSGANVLTF. CDR3 nucleotides: TGCGCCAGCAGCTCCTGGACAGGGGGCTCTGGGGCCAACGTCCTGACTTTC.

The rearrangement joins TRBV28 to TRBJ2-1; D gene uncertain. V lost 3 bases and J 7 bases, leaving 13 bases between the germline ends. The CDR3 sequence is 14 residues long. Germline lookup yields CDR1 MDHEN and CDR2 SYDVKM. The DNA for the CDR3 is TGTGCCAGCAGTTTGGAGTTCGTTAGAAATGAGCAGTTCTTC. The encoded protein is CASSLEFVRNEQFF.

V usage is TRBV27 and J usage is TRBJ2-7, with 10 bases aligning to TRBD1. This CDR3 is 16 amino acids long. Germline V gene lookup returns CDR1 MNHEY and CDR2 SMNVEV (reference sequence). V shed 0 bases, J shed 7 bases, and the junction held 9 bases outside the gene matches. The DNA for the CDR3 is TGTGCCAGCAGTTTATCCTTCGGGGACAGGGGTAATGAGCAGTACTTC. Residues: CASSLSFGDRGNEQYF.

The sample holds a few counts of this clone. V is TRBV19 and J is TRBJ1-5; D not resolved. Between the trimmed V and J ends, which lost 4 bases and 3 bases, there was a span of 7 bases. The CDR3 loop spans 13 amino acids. Germline V CDR1 and CDR2: LNHDA, SQIVND (reference sequence). This CDR3 is CASSRRDNQPQHF. The DNA for the CDR3 is TGTGCCAGTAGTAGACGGGACAATCAGCCCCAGCATTTT.

This chain uses TRBV5-1 with TRBJ1-2; 7 bases line up with TRBD1. Germline trimming cut 0 bases from V and 4 bases from J; bases unmatched to any gene: 6. The CDR3 runs to 15 residues. CDR1 is SGHRS and CDR2 is YFSETQ in the germline V gene. The CDR3 coding sequence is TGCGCCAGCAGCTTGGGGGGACAGATCTTCTATGGCTACACCTTC. Its protein product is CASSLGGQIFYGYTF. Full variable domain (outside the CDR3, taken from reference TRBV5-1 and TRBJ1-2): KAGVTQTPRYLIKTRGQQVTLSCSPISGHRSVSWYQQTPGQGLQFLFEYFSETQRNKGNFPGRFSGRQFSNSRSEMNVSTLELGDSALYLCASSLGGQIFYGYTFGSGTRLTVV.

This clone was counted between two and nine times. This chain uses TRBV19 with TRBJ1-1; D perhaps matches TRBD1 (5 bases). CDR3 length equals 15 residues. Germline V gene data show CDR1 as LNHDA and CDR2 as SQIVND (reference sequence). V lost 0 bases to trimming and J lost 0 bases, with 8 bases between them. The CDR3: CASSIEGVMNTEAFF. The CDR3 region has the DNA TGTGCCAGTAGTATAGAAGGGGTGATGAACACTGAAGCTTTCTTT. The full variable domain, with the rest looked up from reference TRBV19 and TRBJ1-1, is DGGITQSPKYLFRKEGQNVTLSCEQNLNHDAMYWYRQDPGQGLRLIYYSQIVNDFQKGDIAEGYSVSREKKESFPLTVTSAQKNPTAFYLCASSIEGVMNTEAFFGQGTRLTVV.

This chain joins TRBV29-1 and TRBJ2-3; TRBD1 matches 10 bases. Germline lookup yields CDR1 SQVTM and CDR2 ANQGSEA. The CDR3 sequence is 13 residues long. The J segment lost 5 bases and the V segment lost 7 bases, leaving 6 bases of the junction unmatched. CDR3 loop: CSAGQGLGDTQYF. CDR3 coding DNA: TGCAGCGCGGGACAGGGGTTAGGAGATACGCAGTATTTT.

The chain carries TRBV7-9 and TRBJ1-2; D remains ambiguous. Germline CDR1 SEHNR, CDR2 FQNEAQ (reference sequence). Trimming cost V 5 bases and J 8 bases, with 9 bases left between them. The CDR3 spans 11 residues. Here the CDR3 DNA reads TGTGCCAGCAGCCCGGGGAGGGGCTACACCTTC. Amino acids: CASSPGRGYTF.

At least ten counts were recorded for this clone. J is TRBJ1-3 and V is TRBV5-6; maybe TRBD1 (5 bases). Looked up from germline, CDR1 is SGHDT and CDR2 is YYEEEE. The CDR3 sequence is 18 residues long. Between the trimmed V and J ends, which lost 4 bases and 5 bases, there was a span of 25 bases. The CDR3 protein is CASSLGLGQGGRRNTIYF. In nucleotides, the CDR3 is TGTGCCAGCAGCCTTGGATTAGGGCAGGGTGGGCGTCGAAACACCATATATTTT.

The chain carries TRBV7-2 and TRBJ1-2; unclear D gene. Per the germline V gene, CDR1 is SGHTA and CDR2 is FQGNSA. V lost 1 base and J 8 bases, leaving 11 bases between the germline ends. The CDR3 is 13 amino acids. Here the CDR3 reads CASSLEWAEGYTF. DNA for the CDR3: TGTGCCAGCAGCTTAGAGTGGGCTGAGGGCTACACCTTC.

The chain recombines TRBV18 with TRBJ2-5; D gene uncertain. Deletions cut 3 bases from V and 3 bases from J, with 11 bases between. The CDR3 contains 14 residues. Germline loops: CDR1 KGHSH, CDR2 LQKENI. The CDR3 sequence is CASSPSTAKETQYF. The CDR3 region has the DNA TGTGCCAGCTCACCGAGTACAGCCAAAGAGACCCAGTACTTC.

This chain connects TRBV10-3 to TRBJ2-5; 8 bases agree with TRBD1. This CDR3 spans 15 amino acids. After removal of 2 bases from V and 3 bases from J, the junction contained 5 bases not matched to a gene. Looked up from germline, CDR1 is ENHRY and CDR2 is SYGVKD. As DNA, the CDR3 is TGTGCCATCAGTGAGATTGACAGGGGCGAAGAGACCCAGTACTTC. The encoded protein is CAISEIDRGEETQYF.

This clone has more than one count but fewer than ten. The rearrangement joins TRBV3-1 (or the pseudogene TRBV3-2) to TRBJ2-7; D remains ambiguous. CDR1 and CDR2 (germline): LGHDT, YNNKEL (reference sequence). The V gene lost 1 base and the J gene lost 3 bases, with 10 bases spanning the gap. The CDR3 spans 14 residues. CDR3 loop: CASSQGYGSYEQYF. In DNA form, the CDR3 reads TGTGCCAGCAGCCAAGGGTACGGTAGCTACGAGCAGTACTTC.

This chain uses TRBV12-3 or TRBV12-4 with TRBJ1-1, with D maybe TRBD1 (6 bases). The CDR3 spans 12 residues. Trimming left V 5 bases short and J 6 bases short, with 10 bases between. Here the CDR3 reads CASSQGYAEAFF. CDR3 DNA: TGTGCCAGCAGTCAGGGGTATGCTGAAGCTTTCTTT.

The chain recombines TRBV24-1 with TRBJ1-5; D uncertain. The CDR3 spans 18 residues. V lost 6 bases to trimming and J lost 1 base, with 21 bases between them. CDR1 is KGHDR and CDR2 is SFDVKD in the germline V gene. CDR3 nucleotides: TGTGCCACCAGTAGGCCCCACACAGTAACCGAGAGCAATCAGCCCCAGCATTTT. Its translation is CATSRPHTVTESNQPQHF.

The chain couples TRBV30 to TRBJ1-5; possible D gene TRBD1, 6 bases. The CDR3 consists of 14 residues. The germline V gene has CDR1 GTSNPN and CDR2 SVGIG (reference sequence). V was trimmed by 0 bases and J by 4 bases, leaving 10 bases between them. The CDR3 is CAWSVGTQNQPQHF. CDR3 nucleotide sequence: TGTGCCTGGAGTGTCGGGACACAGAATCAGCCCCAGCATTTT.